This T cell receptor (beta chain) is drawn from a study of response to subunit inactivated influenza vaccine. Study observations and caveats: The authors suggested that few new T cells are recruited per seasonal influenza vaccination.

One entry per CDR3 protein results from TCRdb running MiXCR on the RT-PCR reads. The repertoire has roughly 670,000 distinct CDR3 sequences, about 14% of them found once; the top ten carry less than 9%. As for this clonotype: Its antigen is currently unknown.

Germline-derived CDR1 and CDR2 are MNHEY and SVGEGT. This CDR3 spans 16 amino acids. Between the trimmed V and J ends, which lost 0 bases and 3 bases, there was a span of 15 bases. This chain connects TRBV6-2 or TRBV6-3 to TRBJ2-7; perhaps TRBD1 as D (5 bases). This TCR was sampled from a man aged 50-59 years who received an inactivated influenza vaccine. This sample comprised PBMCs from blood, obtained approximately 15 days before vaccination. As DNA, the CDR3 is TGTGCCAGCAGTTACTCGGATCCAGGGTCGAGCTACGAGCAGTACTTC. Translating gives CASSYSDPGSSYEQYF.